These 2 T cell receptor beta chains came from one sample sequenced in a study of blood T cell repertoires in COVID-19. Profiling relied on immunoSEQ multiplex PCR, and the TCRdb table lists in-frame clones only, not all of them. Altogether 200,000 to 250,000 clones are present, nearly 90% being singletons, with the ten largest covering 10% to 11%. Specimen: PBMCs or T cells enriched from blood (not recorded which). The receptors originated from a young man who had recovered from COVID-19.

CDR3 DNA: TGTGCCAGCAGTTTAGTATCGGATTCACCCCTCCACTTT. It translates to CASSLVSDSPLHF. V usage is TRBV12-3 or TRBV12-4 and J usage is TRBJ1-6; D gene ambiguous. Between the trimmed V and J ends, which lost 1 base and 8 bases, there was a span of 6 bases. The CDR3 has 13 residues.

The gene calls are TRBV2 and TRBJ2-1; 11 bases line up with TRBD2. Germline V gives CDR1 SNHLY, CDR2 FYNNEI. Losses at the gene ends were 6 bases for V and 10 bases for J; bases not matched to a gene: 2. This CDR3 comprises 12 residues. The CDR3 here is CASRRTSGEQFF. CDR3 coding DNA: TGTGCCAGCAGAAGGACTAGCGGGGAGCAGTTCTTC.